This T cell receptor beta chain was captured in a study of Ad26.COV2.S vaccination and SARS-CoV-2 variants. A single count supports this clone. Its antigen is not identified. The treatment is: about 20 received Ad26.COV2.S at low or high dose, single or two shots; several received placebo; per-sample allocation not given. The samples were gathered on day 63 after the first injection of vaccine or placebo. Ad26.COV2.S expressed prefusion-stabilized spike from the original Wuhan strain. Some clones are missing from TCRdb's copy, which holds only in-frame ones; the method was immunoSEQ multiplex PCR. The sample records around 400,000 clones, around 89% being singletons. CDR1 is MDHEN, CDR2 SYDVKM, per germline. The CDR3 has 22 residues. V shed 6 bases and J 3 bases; nucleotides not matched to a gene: 28. Study findings and constraints: Measures of TCR breadth and depth may have fallen short of total T cell responses.

The V gene is TRBV28, the J gene TRBJ2-3; 9 bases match TRBD2. The clonotype originates from a person between 18 and 65 years old who received the Ad26.COV2.S COVID-19 vaccine or a placebo. The specimen comprised peripheral blood, sampled in a trial of Ad26.COV2.S vaccine versus placebo. The CDR3 loop is CASSPLTTISGSPGSATDTQYF. CDR3 DNA: TGTGCCAGCAGCCCCCTAACTACTATTAGCGGGAGCCCAGGATCGGCGACAGATACGCAGTATTTT.